The table lists the clone carrying this TCR beta chain with many counts. Time point here: newly diagnosed GD, antithyroid drugs for less than 3 months. PBMC-derived RNA was used for the TCR library. This CDR3 has 12 residues. V dropped 4 bases and J dropped 7 bases, with 8 bases sitting between them. Germline loops: CDR1 LGHDT, CDR2 YNNKEL (reference sequence). The sample originates from a study of regulatory T cells in long-lasting Graves disease. Both iRepertoire HTBI primers and Arm-PCR of CDR3 regions were used to build the TCR beta libraries. Via MiXCR, TCRdb re-called the multiplex PCR reads, giving one row per CDR3 protein. The sample includes hundreds of thousands of distinct CDR3 sequences, about 16% of them seen just once. The same specimen was also included in a second study, on T cells in Graves' hyperthyroidism and ophthalmopathy. That source adds: Diagnosis of hyperthyroidism was new in patients aged 18 to 65, and its duration was under 2 months.

The source is a woman aged 35-60 years with Graves disease. The J gene is TRBJ2-1, the V gene TRBV3-1; D call uncertain. The sample was peripheral blood mononuclear cells (PBMCs), taken at new diagnosis, from a patient treated with antithyroid drugs. The CDR3, as DNA: TGTGCCAGCAGCCGAGGATGGAATGAGCAGTTCTTC. As protein: CASSRGWNEQFF.